This TCR beta chain emerged from a study of blood T cell repertoires in COVID-19. Measured with immunoSEQ multiplex PCR; TCRdb has only the in-frame clones, and not every one. The sample includes some 170,000 clones, around nine tenths of them seen just once. Seattle's cohort entered during active infection and was followed longitudinally. This CDR3 comprises 13 residues. The germline CDR1 and CDR2 sequences are SGHRS and YFSETQ. Trimming pared 1 base from V and 8 bases from J, leaving 7 bases between. Specimen: peripheral blood. The genes are TRBV5-1 and TRBJ1-6, with unresolved D. This clonotype was obtained from a woman in her 70s with COVID-19, enrolled during active disease. The CDR3 sequence: CASSLFEDSPLHF. DNA of the CDR3: TGCGCCAGCAGCTTGTTTGAGGATTCACCCCTCCACTTT.